These T cell receptor beta chains were read from a single sample in a study of CD8+CD57+ T cells in acquired aplastic anemia. Via MiXCR, TCRdb re-called the reads, giving one row per CDR3 protein. The sample includes hundreds of thousands of distinct CDR3 sequences, roughly 64% of them seen just once. Material for sequencing was sorted CD4+, CD8+, or CD8+CD57+ T cells (not recorded which) from PBMCs. These receptors all stem from a human donor in good health, serving as a control. Both conserved end residues are part of each CDR3. Each record gives: J gene, V gene, D gene, CDR3 protein. D genes are given only for firm matches.

>TRBJ2-1|TRBV20-1|-
CSARDPTGNNNEQFF
>TRBJ1-6|TRBV15|-
CATSTPLSGSPLHF
>TRBJ2-1|TRBV10-3|-
CAISDPAGNAAQFF
>TRBJ2-3|TRBV20-1|TRBD2
CSALGLAGGPTDTQYF
>TRBJ1-6|TRBV19|TRBD1
CASSTPTGAQYNSPLHF
>TRBJ2-7|TRBV2|-
CASSPAAGNYEQYF
>TRBJ1-1|TRBV20-1|-
CSVIDSGLTEAFF
>TRBJ2-5|TRBV12-3/TRBV12-4|TRBD1
CASSSRQGETQYF
>TRBJ1-2|TRBV10-1|TRBD1
CASSATGSRGYTF
>TRBJ1-6|TRBV7-9|-
CASSVTELNSPPPF
>TRBJ1-1|TRBV20-1|TRBD1
CSAPRTGGTTEAFF
>TRBJ2-1|TRBV30|-
CAWGKASQLASLNEQFF
>TRBJ1-2|TRBV7-8|-
CASSSASSGYTFGYTF
>TRBJ1-1|TRBV3-1|-
CASSRKWGTEAFF
>TRBJ1-5|TRBV9|-
CASSVARRANQHQHF
>TRBJ1-1|TRBV6-1|-
CASSPTGNTEAFF
>TRBJ1-2|TRBV7-2|-
CASSFGEDSNGYTF
>TRBJ1-6|TRBV6-2/TRBV6-3|-
CAINRRGYNSPLHF
>TRBJ1-5|TRBV6-2/TRBV6-3|-
CASSEAAGSNQPQHF
>TRBJ2-3|TRBV19|-
CASSILGGQTGTQYF
>TRBJ1-1|TRBV29-1|-
CGSDSQACYTEAFF
>TRBJ2-5|TRBV10-1|TRBD1
CASSYLRDRGLETQYF
>TRBJ1-2|TRBV18|TRBD1
CASSPGDRGNGYTF
>TRBJ1-2|TRBV7-2|-
CASGQGTNGYTF
>TRBJ1-1|TRBV5-1|-
CASSLDQSGATEAFF
>TRBJ1-6|TRBV20-1|-
CSATNSLHF
>TRBJ1-2|TRBV10-3|-
CAISEYRDYGYTF